The entry below gives a single TCR beta chain sequence along with its context. This sample was included in a study of blood T cell repertoires in COVID-19. At the level of the study: The origin of the acute and convalescent COVID-19 samples was the United States, Italy and Spain.

Original analysis: Cell counts per sample came from amplifying reference gene primers. The repertoire was sequenced with immunoSEQ multiplex PCR; TCRdb's copy has only in-frame clones and lacks some. Clone size and V and J calls were adopted from that table, with D and trimming inferred from the DNA. The table records just under 90,000 clones, about two thirds of them present only once. The CDR3 is made up of 14 amino acids. V gave up 2 bases and J gave up 5 bases; unmatched junction bases: 4. CDR1 is SGHRS and CDR2 is YFSETQ in the germline V gene. The source of this sequence is a woman over 75 with acute or convalescent COVID-19. The chain recombines TRBV5-1 with TRBJ2-1, with 7 bases that match TRBD1. The specimen was peripheral blood. The CDR3 loop reads CASSLRQGNNEQFF. DNA for the CDR3: TGCGCCAGCAGCTTAAGACAGGGAAACAATGAGCAGTTCTTC.